What follows is one T cell receptor beta chain and its context. TCRdb's table, derived via immunoSEQ multiplex PCR, lists solely in-frame clones and lacks some. The repertoire holds about 180,000 clones, with 89% as singletons. This sample is part of a study of blood T cell repertoires in COVID-19. Study-level background: The study drew acute and convalescent COVID-19 samples from the United States, Italy and Spain. T cells, B-cell-depleted T cells, or PBMCs provided the cDNA or gDNA that served as material.

Germline V lookup: CDR1 MNHNS, CDR2 SASEGT. The ends lost 4 bases at V and 2 bases at J; junction bases unmatched: 11. This CDR3 has 19 residues. The study assigned cohorts using participant-reported clinical history. This chain joins TRBV6-1 and TRBJ2-4; the match to TRBD2 covers 13 bases. The sample was PBMCs or T cells enriched from blood (not recorded which). The TCR sequence derives from a woman aged 40 to 55 with acute COVID-19. As DNA, the CDR3 is TGTGCCAGCAGTGCCTCCTCGACGGGACTAGCGGGGCCCAAAAACATTCAGTACTTC. Its translation: CASSASSTGLAGPKNIQYF.